The text below deals with one TCR delta chain. This clone is categorized as medium-sized (0.01 to 0.1%). Its binding antigen is unknown. No qualities accompany the bases; no much larger clone lies one base away. This record comes from a study of delta chains in infants with herpesvirus infections (dated by TCRdb to the early 2020s). General notes on the study: From birth, the study prospectively followed a Ugandan infant birth cohort to characterize gammadelta T cell responses to primary cytomegalovirus (CMV) infection. In infants who were infected with CMV after birth, the study searched for a public fetal Vdelta1/Vgamma8 gammadelta TCR clonotype. From PBMC, gammadelta TCRs were sequenced for about 19 CMV-infected infants (one congenitally infected) and 8 CMV-uninfected infants who had sufficient sample available. Infant blood samples fell into approximate age groups of 1.5, 4, 8 and 12 months. Previously published Belgian fetal and cord blood gammadelta TCR data were added only for comparison and were not generated in this cohort.

Taken from the germline V gene, the CDR1 and CDR2 loops are TSWWSYY and QGS. Unmatched junction bases come to 20, with V trimmed by 1 base and J by 6 bases. The CDR3 runs 19 residues from the cysteine to the phenylalanine. Left in the record is the CDR3 DNA by itself, 57 bases read in frame from the first base. In Kampala, Uganda, pregnant women receiving prenatal care were recruited and their infants were enrolled, and documentation of maternal HIV status was required. Home visits to families took place weekly, and collection of infant clinical information, oral swabs and peripheral blood began at 6 weeks of age and was repeated every 4 months after that. After blood was collected in heparin tubes, PBMC were isolated using Ficoll-Paque density gradient centrifugation and then cryopreserved. The full study reports these points: In CMV-uninfected infants, the public clonotype might still be present but below the detection limit. Public-clonotype frequency among Vdelta1 cells appeared to be inversely correlated with age at infection and was observed to decay rapidly, seemingly without persisting beyond 2 to 3 months. The public Vdelta1 clonotype appeared in about 20% of the 18 CMV-infected infants: three infected postnatally before 120 days of age, plus the congenitally infected infant. The authors noted a small sample size and no race- or environment-matched controls, since nearly all Ugandans acquire CMV before adulthood. Detection of the public clonotype was limited to the first time point after infection, and the public clonotype was not found in uninfected infants or in infants infected after 120 days.

Receptor amplification or capture employed RT-PCR. TCR cDNA was generated by reverse transcription of PBMC RNA with SuperScript II and gamma-chain- and delta-chain-specific primers. The cDNA was purified with AMPure XP beads, then amplified and indexed with Illumina adapters using the Nextera XT Index Kit. Sequencing of gammadelta TCR libraries was carried out on an Illumina MiSeq using a V2 300-cycle kit. On the authors' methods: Using MiXCR v2.1.12, CDR3 sequences were assembled, and reads were mapped onto D, J and V genes obtained from GenBank. VDJtools v1.2.1 was used to analyze the repertoires of the CDR3 clonotypes. Public reads were reanalyzed in TCRdb with CATT, and rows carrying the same DNA were merged afterwards. V and J calls and clone size were set by TCRdb, not the authors. This sample holds approximately 800 delta-chain clones; about 21% were observed only once. The ten largest clonotypes hold about an eighth of the sample.

This chain joins TRDV1 to TRDJ1; 7 middle bases align to TRDD3. The origin of this receptor is a human donor who was a Ugandan infant, either HIV-exposed or HIV-unexposed (not recorded which). Material: peripheral blood, obtained at time point 2 of longitudinal follow-up. The CDR3 region reads CALGEHPPTLYWGPHKLIF. DNA sequence: TGTGCTCTTGGGGAACACCCACCTACGCTGTACTGGGGACCTCATAAACTCATCTTT.